This T cell receptor (beta chain) comes out of a study of blood T cell repertoires in COVID-19. Turning to the study itself: Material from acute and convalescent COVID-19 was sourced from the United States, Italy and Spain. PBMCs, B-cell-depleted T cells, or T cells were the source of the cDNA or gDNA that made up the material.

Per the original methods: Amplification with reference gene primers provided the estimates of nucleated cell counts. Sequenced by immunoSEQ multiplex PCR; TCRdb stores in-frame clones only, minus some. That table furnishes V, J and clone size, whereas the DNA furnished D and trimming. The table lists some 130,000 clones, approximately 78% of them singletons. The CDR3 runs to 17 residues. This clonotype originated in a man aged 60-69 years who had recovered from COVID-19. V gene TRBV21-1 combines with J gene TRBJ2-1; the table's D gene call, TRBD2, was not cross checked with the DNA. TRBV21-1 is described as a pseudogene. Sequencing used peripheral blood. The CDR3 nucleotides read TGTGCCAGCAGCAAAGAGGGCGGGGCCGGCTCCTACAATGAGCAGTTCTTC. Protein sequence: CASSKEGGAGSYNEQFF.